This passage covers 9 T cell receptor beta chains from one sample sequenced in a study of blood T cell repertoires in COVID-19. The data were produced by immunoSEQ multiplex PCR, yet TCRdb's version contains in-frame clones alone and is incomplete. The sample records some 40,000 clones, about 88% being singletons. Sequencing was performed on peripheral blood. These receptors originate from a human donor in a cohort sampled during active COVID-19.

The chain employs TRBV11-2 and TRBJ1-2, with TRBD1 as a possible D gene (6 bases). V was cut by 2 bases and J by 0 bases, with 13 bases left in between. Germline CDR1 reads SGHAT; CDR2 reads FQNNGV. The CDR3 runs to 16 residues. The DNA of the CDR3 is TGTGCCAGCAGCTTACCCCGGACAGATCCTAACTATGGCTACACCTTC. Its translation: CASSLPRTDPNYGYTF. Full variable domain (outside the CDR3, taken from reference TRBV11-2 and TRBJ1-2): EAGVAQSPRYKIIEKRQSVAFWCNPISGHATLYWYQQILGQGPKLLIQFQNNGVVDDSQLPKDRFSAERLKGVDSTLKIQPAKLEDSAVYLCASSLPRTDPNYGYTFGSGTRLTVV.

This rearrangement joins TRBV4-2 to TRBJ2-3; 7 bases agree with TRBD2. Trimming removed 0 bases from V and 1 base from J; junction bases left unmatched: 10. CDR1 is LGHNA and CDR2 is YNFKEQ in the germline V gene. This CDR3 region has 18 residues. Here the CDR3 reads CASSQDRAPSGGTDTQYF. DNA of the CDR3: TGTGCCAGCAGCCAAGATAGGGCACCCAGCGGGGGCACAGATACGCAGTATTTT.

This chain uses TRBV6-1 with TRBJ2-7, with D unclear. Germline assignment: CDR1 MNHNS and CDR2 SASEGT. V lost 3 bases and J 2 bases, leaving 17 bases between the germline ends. There are 16 residues in the CDR3. In DNA form, the CDR3 reads TGTGCCAGCAGTGATTACAGAGTAGGTCACACCTACGAGCAGTACTTC. Encoded protein: CASSDYRVGHTYEQYF.

The CDR3 DNA reads TGTGCAAGTCGCCTCCTATCGGGACAGGGGACATCAGCTTTCTTT. Translating gives CASRLLSGQGTSAFF. V and J are TRBV12-2 and TRBJ1-1; TRBD1, the table's D call, lacks a check against the DNA. TRBV12-2 counts as a pseudogene. There are 15 residues in the CDR3.

The genes are TRBV19 and TRBJ2-5, with 14 bases that match TRBD2. Trimming took 8 bases from V and 6 from J; bases not matched to a gene: 11. CDR3 length: 16 residues. In germline, CDR1 is LNHDA, CDR2 SQIVND (reference sequence). The CDR3 here is CASHPGTSGSQKTQYF. The CDR3 coding sequence is TGTGCCAGTCACCCCGGGACTAGCGGGAGTCAGAAGACCCAGTACTTC.

The chain employs TRBV5-5 and TRBJ2-2; D remains unclear. Germline V CDR1 and CDR2: SGHKS, YYEKEE (reference sequence). CDR3 length equals 16 residues. V was cut by 5 bases and J by 1 base, with 15 bases left in between. The CDR3 is CASRPFPGQNTGELFF. The CDR3, as DNA: TGTGCCAGCAGGCCCTTCCCGGGTCAGAACACCGGGGAGCTGTTTTTT.

The chain uses TRBV5-1 and TRBJ2-4; possible D gene TRBD2, 5 bases. Trimming removed 7 bases at V and 7 bases at J, with 21 bases between. Germline V gene data show CDR1 as SGHRS and CDR2 as YFSETQ. The CDR3 loop spans 15 amino acids. The CDR3 coding sequence is TGCGCCAGCGGAGCGGAGGACCCGGCCGGGAACATTCAGTACTTC. Translating it yields CASGAEDPAGNIQYF.

V and J are TRBV19 and TRBJ2-7; D unclear. The CDR3 runs to 15 residues. CDR1 and CDR2 (germline): LNHDA, SQIVND (reference sequence). V was pared by 5 bases and J by 0 bases, with 14 bases between. CDR3 coding DNA: TGTGCCAGTAGTGCCCCTAGGAAGAGCTCCTACGAGCAGTACTTC. It translates to CASSAPRKSSYEQYF.

The J gene is TRBJ2-5, the V gene TRBV7-2, with D possibly being TRBD2 (6 bases). This CDR3 is built from 15 residues. V was cut by 5 bases and J by 4 bases, with 17 bases left in between. Germline CDR1 is SGHTA and CDR2 is FQGNSA. The CDR3 is CASSGFGTGVETQYF. The CDR3, as DNA: TGTGCCAGCAGCGGCTTTGGGACGGGAGTAGAGACCCAGTACTTC. Looking up the rest from reference TRBV7-2 and TRBJ2-5 gives the full variable domain: GAGVSQSPSNKVTEKGKDVELRCDPISGHTALYWYRQSLGQGLEFLIYFQGNSAPDKSGLPSDRFSAERTGGSVSTLTIQRTQQEDSAVYLCASSGFGTGVETQYFGPGTRLLVL.